This TCR beta chain was sequenced for a study of identifying expanded T cells in peripheral blood. Profiling relied on immunoSEQ multiplex PCR, and the TCRdb table lists in-frame clones only, not all of them. The sample contains 90,000 to 110,000 clones, about 87% of which appear only once. Of note for this clone: Its antigen is currently unknown.

Healthy donors had no documented immune events, such as infections, while sampled. General study points: Differentially abundant clones: around 1.2 between replicates, about 15 at 2 to 3 weeks, 19 at four. Clone count variance between approximately two-week samples rose with total template count.

The sample consisted of blood. This clonotype was obtained from a person aged 18 to 70 in good health.

The CDR3: CASSPRITDTQYF. The CDR3, as DNA: TGTGCCAGCAGCCCCCGAATAACAGATACGCAGTATTTT. This chain uses TRBV11-3 with TRBJ2-3; D remains unclear. The CDR3 is 13 amino acids. Trimming took off 5 bases at V and 3 bases at J, with 9 bases between the two ends. The germline V gene encodes CDR1 SGHNT and CDR2 YENEEA. Using reference TRBV11-3 and TRBJ2-3 for the parts outside the CDR3, the full variable domain is EAGVVQSPRYKIIEKKQPVAFWCNPISGHNTLYWYLQNLGQGPELLIRYENEEAVDDSQLPKDRFSAERLKGVDSTLKIQPAELGDSAVYLCASSPRITDTQYFGPGTRLTVL.